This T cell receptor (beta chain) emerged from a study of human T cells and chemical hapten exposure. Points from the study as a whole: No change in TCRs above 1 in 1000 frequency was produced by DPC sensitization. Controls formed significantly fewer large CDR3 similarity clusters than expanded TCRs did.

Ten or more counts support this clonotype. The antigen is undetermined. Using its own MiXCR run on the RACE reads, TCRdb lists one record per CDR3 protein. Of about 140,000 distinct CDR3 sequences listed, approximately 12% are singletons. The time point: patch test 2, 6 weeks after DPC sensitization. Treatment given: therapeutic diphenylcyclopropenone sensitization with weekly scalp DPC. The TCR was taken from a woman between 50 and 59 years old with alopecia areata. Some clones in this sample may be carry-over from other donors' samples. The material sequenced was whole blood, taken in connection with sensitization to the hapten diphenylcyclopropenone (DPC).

CDR3 sequence: CASSVGPATNEKLFF. The CDR3 DNA reads as TGTGCCAGTTCCGTAGGACCAGCAACTAATGAAAAACTGTTTTTT. V and J are TRBV19 and TRBJ1-4, with D uncertain. V was cut by 8 bases and J by 0 bases, with 13 bases left in between. Looked up from germline, CDR1 is LNHDA and CDR2 is SQIVND (reference sequence). CDR3 length equals 15 residues.